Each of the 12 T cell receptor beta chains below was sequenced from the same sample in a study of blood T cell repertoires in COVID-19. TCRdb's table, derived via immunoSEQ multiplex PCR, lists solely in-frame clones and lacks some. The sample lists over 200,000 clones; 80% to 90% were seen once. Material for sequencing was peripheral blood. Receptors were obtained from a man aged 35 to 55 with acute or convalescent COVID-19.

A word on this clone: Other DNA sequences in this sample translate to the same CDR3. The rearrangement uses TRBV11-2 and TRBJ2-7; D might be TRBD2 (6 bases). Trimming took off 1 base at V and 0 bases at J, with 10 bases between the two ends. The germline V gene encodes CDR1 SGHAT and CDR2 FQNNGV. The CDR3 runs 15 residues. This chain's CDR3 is CASSLVAVSSYEQYF. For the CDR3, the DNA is TGTGCCAGCAGCTTAGTAGCGGTAAGCTCCTACGAGCAGTACTTC.

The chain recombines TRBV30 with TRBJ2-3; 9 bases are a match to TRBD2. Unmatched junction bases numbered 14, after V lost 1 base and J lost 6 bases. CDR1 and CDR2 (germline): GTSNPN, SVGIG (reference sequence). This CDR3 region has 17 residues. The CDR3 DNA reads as TGTGCCTGGAGTGGATCAGGCGGGAGGGCCACTTTCGATACGCAGTATTTT. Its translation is CAWSGSGGRATFDTQYF.

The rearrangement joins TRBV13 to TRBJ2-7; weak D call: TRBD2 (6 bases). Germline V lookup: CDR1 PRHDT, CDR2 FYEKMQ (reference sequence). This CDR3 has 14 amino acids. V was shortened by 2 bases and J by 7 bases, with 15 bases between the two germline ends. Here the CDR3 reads CASSLTGGTREQYF. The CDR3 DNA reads TGTGCCAGCAGCTTAACCGGGGGAACTCGGGAGCAGTACTTC.

CDR3 nucleotide sequence: TGTGCCAGCAGCCCAGTCACTAGAGGCGATGGGACCCAGTACTTC. Protein sequence: CASSPVTRGDGTQYF. The chain carries TRBV7-9 and TRBJ2-5; perhaps TRBD2 as D (5 bases). CDR3 length equals 15 residues. The ends were cut back, 5 bases at V and 7 bases at J, with 20 bases in the middle. Germline V gene data show CDR1 as SEHNR and CDR2 as FQNEAQ (reference sequence).

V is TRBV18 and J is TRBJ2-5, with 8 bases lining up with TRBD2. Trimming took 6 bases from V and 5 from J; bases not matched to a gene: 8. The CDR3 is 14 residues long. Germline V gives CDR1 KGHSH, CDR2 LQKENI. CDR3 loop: CASSPGLGEETQYF. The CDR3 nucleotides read TGTGCCAGCTCCCCGGGACTAGGGGAGGAGACCCAGTACTTC.

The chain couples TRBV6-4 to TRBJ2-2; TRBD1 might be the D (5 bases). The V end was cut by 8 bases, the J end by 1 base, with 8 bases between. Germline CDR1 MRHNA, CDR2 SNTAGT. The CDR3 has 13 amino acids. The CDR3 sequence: CASLDRNTGELFF. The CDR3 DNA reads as TGTGCCAGCCTCGACAGGAACACCGGGGAGCTGTTTTTT.

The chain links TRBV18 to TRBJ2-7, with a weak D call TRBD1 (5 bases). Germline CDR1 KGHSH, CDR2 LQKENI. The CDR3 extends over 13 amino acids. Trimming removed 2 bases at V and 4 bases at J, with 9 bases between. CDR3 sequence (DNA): TGTGCCAGCTCACCAGGACACCAGTACGAGCAGTACTTC. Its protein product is CASSPGHQYEQYF.

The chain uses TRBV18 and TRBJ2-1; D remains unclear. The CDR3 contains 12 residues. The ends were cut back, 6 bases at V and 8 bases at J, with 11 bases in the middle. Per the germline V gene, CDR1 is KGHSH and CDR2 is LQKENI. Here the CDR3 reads CASSPRRDEQFF. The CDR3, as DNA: TGTGCCAGCTCCCCTCGTCGGGATGAGCAGTTCTTC.

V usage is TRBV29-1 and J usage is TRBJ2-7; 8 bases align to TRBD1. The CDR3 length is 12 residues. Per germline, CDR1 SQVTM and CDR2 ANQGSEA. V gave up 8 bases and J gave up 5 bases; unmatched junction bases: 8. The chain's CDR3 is CSYGQGGNEQYF. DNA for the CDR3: TGCAGCTATGGACAGGGTGGGAACGAGCAGTACTTC.

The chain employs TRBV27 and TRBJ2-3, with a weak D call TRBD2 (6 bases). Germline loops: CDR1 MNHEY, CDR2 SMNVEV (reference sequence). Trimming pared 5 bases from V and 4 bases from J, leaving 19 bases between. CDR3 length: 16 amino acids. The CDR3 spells CASSPFGGTGADTQYF. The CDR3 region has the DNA TGTGCCAGCAGTCCCTTCGGCGGGACTGGGGCAGATACGCAGTATTTT.

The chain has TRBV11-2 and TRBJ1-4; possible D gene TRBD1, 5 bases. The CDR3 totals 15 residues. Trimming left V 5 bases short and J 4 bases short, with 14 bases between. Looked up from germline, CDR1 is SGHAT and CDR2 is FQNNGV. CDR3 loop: CASSPGVGGNEKLFF. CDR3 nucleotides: TGTGCCAGCAGCCCGGGGGTTGGGGGTAATGAAAAACTGTTTTTT.

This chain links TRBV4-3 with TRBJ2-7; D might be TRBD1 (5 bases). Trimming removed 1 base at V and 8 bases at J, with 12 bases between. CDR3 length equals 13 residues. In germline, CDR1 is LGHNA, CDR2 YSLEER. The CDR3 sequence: CASSQVPGIQQYF. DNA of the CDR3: TGCGCCAGCAGCCAAGTCCCAGGGATCCAGCAGTACTTC.